One sample yielded the 8 T cell receptor beta chains listed below, sequenced in a study of OX40 agonist ivuxolimab in advanced cancers. Using immunoSEQ multiplex PCR, the repertoire was profiled, and TCRdb retains in-frame clones only, with some absent. The sample carries about 84,000 clones, around nine tenths recorded once. Source: CD4+ or CD8+ T cells sorted from blood, taken in a trial of the OX40 agonist ivuxolimab. These TCRs come from an adult with an advanced solid tumor such as melanoma, head and neck, liver or kidney cancer.

The chain couples TRBV11-3 to TRBJ1-1, with D perhaps TRBD1 (5 bases). The CDR3 is 19 amino acids. Germline values: CDR1 SGHNT, CDR2 YENEEA. V gave up 1 base and J gave up 0 bases, with 21 bases separating them. The chain's CDR3 is CASSLGFAGPPELNTEAFF. In DNA form, the CDR3 reads TGTGCCAGCAGCTTAGGTTTTGCGGGACCGCCGGAATTGAACACTGAAGCTTTCTTT. Together with reference TRBV11-3 and TRBJ1-1, the CDR3 gives the full variable domain: EAGVVQSPRYKIIEKKQPVAFWCNPISGHNTLYWYLQNLGQGPELLIRYENEEAVDDSQLPKDRFSAERLKGVDSTLKIQPAELGDSAVYLCASSLGFAGPPELNTEAFFGQGTRLTVV.

As concerns this clone: Within the sample, other DNA sequences also encode this same CDR3. The CDR3, as DNA: TGTGCCAGCAGTTTACGCTACGAGCAGTACTTC. Its translation is CASSLRYEQYF. V and J are TRBV28 and TRBJ2-7; D is ambiguous. V was cut by 2 bases and J by 3 bases, with 2 bases left in between. CDR1 is MDHEN and CDR2 is SYDVKM in the germline V gene. There are 11 residues in the CDR3.

This chain uses TRBV6-1 with TRBJ1-1; D ambiguous. V lost 4 bases, J lost 1 base, and 7 bases lay in between. CDR1 is MNHNS and CDR2 is SASEGT in the germline V gene. The CDR3 covers 13 residues. In nucleotides, the CDR3 is TGTGCCAGCAGTGGGCAGTGGAACACTGAAGCTTTCTTT. Translation gives CASSGQWNTEAFF.

The gene calls are TRBV2 and TRBJ1-3; 8 positions match TRBD1. The CDR3 totals 15 residues. J lost 3 bases, V lost 4 bases, and 5 bases had no gene match. Germline assignment: CDR1 SNHLY and CDR2 FYNNEI. CDR3 loop: CASSGTGLLGNTIYF. In DNA, the CDR3 is TGTGCCAGCAGTGGGACAGGGCTGCTTGGAAACACCATATATTTT.

This clone was recorded once. The chain combines TRBV19 with TRBJ1-1, with TRBD1 identical over 8 bases. V lost 5 bases to trimming and J lost 7 bases; unmatched junction nucleotides: 6. Germline assignment: CDR1 LNHDA and CDR2 SQIVND (reference sequence). The CDR3 spans 13 residues. This CDR3 reads CASSPQTGVEAFF. CDR3 in DNA: TGTGCCAGTAGTCCCCAGACAGGGGTTGAAGCTTTCTTT.

This clone has just one count. The chain combines TRBV5-4 with TRBJ1-5, with TRBD1 matching over 8 bases. V lost 2 bases, J lost 4 bases, and 2 bases stayed unmatched. Germline CDR1 reads SGHNT; CDR2 reads YYREEE (reference sequence). This CDR3 has 14 amino acids. In nucleotides, the CDR3 is TGTGCCAGCAGCTTCCAGGGGGCTAATCAGCCCCAGCATTTT. Its protein product is CASSFQGANQPQHF.

The chain recombines TRBV12-5 with TRBJ1-1; D remains unclear. Trimming cost V 1 base and J 1 base, with 10 bases left between them. Germline values: CDR1 LGHNT, CDR2 FRNRAP. The length of the CDR3 is 15 residues. The CDR3 DNA reads as TGTGCTAGTGGTTTGGGGATAGGGAGGAACACTGAAGCTTTCTTT. This gives the protein CASGLGIGRNTEAFF.

The J gene is TRBJ2-1, the V gene TRBV19; 7 bases are a match to TRBD1. Trimming removed 5 bases from V and 8 bases from J; junction bases left unmatched: 12. The CDR3 sequence is 15 residues long. From germline, CDR1 is LNHDA and CDR2 SQIVND (reference sequence). The CDR3 reads CASSPGQVQIDEQFF. The CDR3 DNA follows: TGTGCCAGTAGTCCCGGACAGGTTCAAATCGATGAGCAGTTCTTC.